This T cell receptor (beta chain) was retrieved from a study of blood T cell repertoires in COVID-19. Enrolled through a virtual design, the participants were between 18 and 89 years of age and came from 24 US areas. Germline trimming cut 5 bases from V and 6 bases from J; bases unmatched to any gene: 13. The CDR3 sequence is 15 residues long. Germline values: CDR1 SGHTA, CDR2 FQGNSA. TCRdb's copy holds only in-frame clones and misses some; the assay was immunoSEQ multiplex PCR. Of around 400,000 clones in the sample, over 80% were seen once. The origin of this receptor is a woman aged 45 to 65 who had recovered from COVID-19. The chain carries TRBV7-2 and TRBJ2-7, with 7 positions matching TRBD2. Sequencing was carried out using PBMCs or T cells enriched from blood (not recorded which). The CDR3 coding sequence is TGTGCCAGCAGCCAAGCGGGACGGCCCGTTCTCGAGCAGTACTTC. Translating it yields CASSQAGRPVLEQYF.